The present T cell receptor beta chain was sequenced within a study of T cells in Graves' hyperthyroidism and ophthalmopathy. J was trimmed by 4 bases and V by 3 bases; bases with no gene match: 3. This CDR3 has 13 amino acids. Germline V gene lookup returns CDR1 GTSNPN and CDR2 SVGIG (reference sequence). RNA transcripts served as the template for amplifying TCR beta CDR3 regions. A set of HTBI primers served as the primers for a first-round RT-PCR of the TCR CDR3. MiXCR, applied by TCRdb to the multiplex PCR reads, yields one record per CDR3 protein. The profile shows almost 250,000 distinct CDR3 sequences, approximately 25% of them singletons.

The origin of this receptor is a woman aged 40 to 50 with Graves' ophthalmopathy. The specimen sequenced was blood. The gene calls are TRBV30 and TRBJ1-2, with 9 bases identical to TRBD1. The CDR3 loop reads CAWSGQGTYGYTF. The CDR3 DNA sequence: TGTGCCTGGAGCGGACAGGGGACCTATGGCTACACCTTC.